Below, 5 T cell receptor beta chains from the same sample are listed, as sequenced in a study of resident and recirculating memory T cells in vitiligo. Sequencing used immunoSEQ multiplex PCR; TCRdb keeps in-frame clones, though not all of them. The table has 55,000 to 75,000 clones, roughly nine tenths seen once. Sample: blood. The origin of the receptors is a male donor with vitiligo.

The chain carries TRBV7-2 and TRBJ2-3; TRBD2 matches at 7 bases. V dropped 4 bases and J dropped 0; count of bases not matched to a gene: 7. CDR3 length: 16 residues. Per the germline V gene, CDR1 is SGHTA and CDR2 is FQGNSA. CDR3 residues: CASSYRWRGSTDTQYF. The CDR3 DNA follows: TGTGCCAGCAGCTATAGATGGCGGGGGAGCACAGATACGCAGTATTTT.

The chain links TRBV23-1 to TRBJ2-1; the D gene is possibly TRBD2 (6 bases). TRBV23-1 is identified as an open reading frame with a role that is uncertain. CDR3 size: 15 residues. V was shortened by 0 bases and J by 6 bases, with 12 bases between the two germline ends. The CDR3 protein is CASSQSGGSGNEQFF. The CDR3 DNA reads TGCGCCAGCAGTCAATCGGGGGGTTCGGGCAATGAGCAGTTCTTC.

Only one count was recorded for this clone. The V gene is TRBV12-5, the J gene TRBJ1-4, with 7 nucleotides matching TRBD1. Per the germline V gene, CDR1 is LGHNT and CDR2 is FRNRAP. J gave up 10 bases and V 6 bases, and 14 bases lay outside the gene matches. This CDR3 is 15 amino acids long. The CDR3 sequence: CASGFQGDQIGKLFF. Here the CDR3 DNA reads TGTGCTAGTGGCTTTCAGGGGGATCAAATAGGAAAACTGTTTTTT.

V is TRBV19 and J is TRBJ2-7; D is unclear. The length of the CDR3 is 11 residues. V lost 10 bases and J lost 0, with 7 bases in between. Germline V gene lookup returns CDR1 LNHDA and CDR2 SQIVND (reference sequence). The CDR3 nucleotides read TGTGCCACCTCCTACTCCTACGAGCAGTACTTC. Amino acid sequence: CATSYSYEQYF.

The chain couples TRBV5-1 to TRBJ1-1; D uncertain. Germline loops: CDR1 SGHRS, CDR2 YFSETQ. Trimming removed 0 bases at V and 3 bases at J, with 15 bases between. This CDR3 has 16 amino acids. The CDR3 sequence: CASSLGGGVRDTEAFF. The CDR3 DNA is TGCGCCAGCAGCTTGGGGGGAGGAGTTCGGGACACTGAAGCTTTCTTT. Supplemented by reference TRBV5-1 and TRBJ1-1, the full variable domain reads KAGVTQTPRYLIKTRGQQVTLSCSPISGHRSVSWYQQTPGQGLQFLFEYFSETQRNKGNFPGRFSGRQFSNSRSEMNVSTLELGDSALYLCASSLGGGVRDTEAFFGQGTRLTVV.